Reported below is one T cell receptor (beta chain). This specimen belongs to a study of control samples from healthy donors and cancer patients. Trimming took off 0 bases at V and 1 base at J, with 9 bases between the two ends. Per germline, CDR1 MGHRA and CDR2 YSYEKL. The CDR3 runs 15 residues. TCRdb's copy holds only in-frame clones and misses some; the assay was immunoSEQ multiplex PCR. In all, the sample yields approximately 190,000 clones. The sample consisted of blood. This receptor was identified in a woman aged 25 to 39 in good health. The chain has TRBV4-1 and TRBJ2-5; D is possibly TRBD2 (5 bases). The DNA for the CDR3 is TGCGCCAGCAGCCAAGATGGACTTCCCCAAGAGACCCAGTACTTC. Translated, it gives CASSQDGLPQETQYF.